This entry lists 20 T cell receptor beta chains sequenced from one sample in a study of Ad26.COV2.S vaccination and SARS-CoV-2 variants. Treatment denoted: over 15 received Ad26.COV2.S at low or high dose, single or two shots; about 5 received placebo; per-sample allocation not given. Repertoires come from day 63 after the first vaccine or placebo injection. Produced via immunoSEQ multiplex PCR; TCRdb's table is partial and in-frame only. This table holds fewer than 800,000 clones, 80% to 90% found once. The sequences come from peripheral blood, collected in a trial of Ad26.COV2.S vaccine versus placebo. Receptors were obtained from a person between 18 and 65 years old who received the Ad26.COV2.S COVID-19 vaccine or a placebo.

V usage is TRBV4-2 and J usage is TRBJ2-1, with 14 bases aligning to TRBD2. The CDR3 contains 17 residues. Germline V lookup: CDR1 LGHNA, CDR2 YNFKEQ. V lost 3 bases, J lost 3 bases, and 4 bases stayed unmatched. CDR3 sequence reads: CASSHGTSGSGYNEQFF. CDR3 DNA sequence: TGTGCCAGCAGCCATGGGACTAGCGGGAGTGGCTACAATGAGCAGTTCTTC.

The chain couples TRBV11-2 to TRBJ2-7; 9 nucleotides line up with TRBD1. The V gene end was trimmed by 3 bases and the J gene end by 3 bases; junction bases not matched to a gene: 6. The CDR3 loop spans 15 amino acids. The germline CDR1 and CDR2 sequences are SGHAT and FQNNGV. The CDR3 region is CASSFPGTGIYEQYF. As DNA, the CDR3 is TGTGCCAGCAGCTTCCCGGGGACAGGGATCTACGAGCAGTACTTC.

The chain carries TRBV15 and TRBJ1-2; D is perhaps TRBD1 (6 bases). Germline-derived CDR1 and CDR2 are LNHNV and YYDKDF (reference sequence). V was pared by 5 bases and J by 2 bases, with 12 bases between. This CDR3 has 14 residues. CDR3 in DNA: TGTGCCACCAGCCCCAGGGACACAAACTATGGCTACACCTTC. It translates to CATSPRDTNYGYTF.

The V call is TRBV12-3 or TRBV12-4, the J call TRBJ2-3; TRBD1 matches 7 bases. This CDR3 is 13 amino acids long. After removal of 4 bases from V and 4 bases from J, the junction contained 2 bases not matched to a gene. CDR3 bases: TGTGCCAGCAGTTACAGGGGAGCAGATACGCAGTATTTT. The encoded protein is CASSYRGADTQYF.

This sequence joins TRBV20-1 and TRBJ1-5; 7 nucleotides align to TRBD1. The CDR3 totals 12 residues. Trimming cost V 3 bases and J 7 bases; bases outside gene matches: 3. The germline V gene encodes CDR1 DFQATT and CDR2 SNEGSKA (reference sequence). The CDR3 loop is CSASRQGQPQHF. The CDR3, as DNA: TGCAGTGCTAGTCGACAGGGCCAGCCCCAGCATTTT.

The rearrangement links TRBV3-1 (or the pseudogene TRBV3-2) to TRBJ2-3; TRBD2 matches at 14 bases. Germline trimming cut 0 bases from V and 5 bases from J; bases unmatched to any gene: 10. Germline V gene data show CDR1 as LGHDT and CDR2 as YNNKEL (reference sequence). The CDR3 totals 19 residues. CDR3 sequence: CASSQDNILGLAGGDTQYF. The CDR3 region has the DNA TGTGCCAGCAGCCAAGATAATATTCTCGGACTAGCGGGAGGAGATACGCAGTATTTT.

The chain carries TRBV5-1 and TRBJ2-5, with D possibly called TRBD1 or TRBD2 (5 bases each). Germline loops: CDR1 SGHRS, CDR2 YFSETQ. The CDR3 is made up of 13 amino acids. V lost 9 bases and J 1 base, leaving 13 bases between the germline ends. In nucleotides, the CDR3 is TGCGCCACCAACGAGGGGATCCAAGAGACCCAGTACTTC. This codes for CATNEGIQETQYF.

The gene calls are TRBV6-5 and TRBJ1-4; the D gene is possibly TRBD1 (6 bases). The V gene lost 6 bases and the J gene lost 5 bases, with 10 bases spanning the gap. CDR3 length equals 13 residues. Germline V gives CDR1 MNHEY, CDR2 SVGAGI. The CDR3 bases are TGTGCCAGCAGAGGGGGTCAGAATGAAAAACTGTTTTTT. It codes for CASRGGQNEKLFF.

This clone was recorded only once. The DNA for the CDR3 is TGTGCCAGCTCACGAGGTGGACAGGGCGGGAACAATGAGCAGTTCTTC. The encoded protein is CASSRGGQGGNNEQFF. The V call is TRBV18, the J call TRBJ2-1; 8 bases match TRBD1. Germline CDR1 and CDR2: KGHSH and LQKENI. The CDR3 is 16 amino acids. V was pared by 4 bases and J by 5 bases, with 10 bases of the junction left unmatched. Looking up the rest from reference TRBV18 and TRBJ2-1 gives the full variable domain: NAGVMQNPRHLVRRRGQEARLRCSPMKGHSHVYWYRQLPEEGLKFMVYLQKENIIDESGMPKERFSAEFPKEGPSILRIQQVVRGDSAAYFCASSRGGQGGNNEQFFGPGTRLTVL.

Notes on this clone: Other DNA sequences in this specimen translate into the identical CDR3. This sequence joins TRBV19 and TRBJ2-5, with no clear D. The CDR3 is 11 residues long. Trimming took 2 bases from V and 4 from J, leaving 2 bases between them. Germline loops: CDR1 LNHDA, CDR2 SQIVND (reference sequence). In DNA form, the CDR3 reads TGTGCCAGTAGTATAAGAGAGACCCAGTACTTC. As protein: CASSIRETQYF.

V is TRBV18 and J is TRBJ1-2; D is unresolved. V lost 3 bases, J lost 3 bases, and 11 bases lay in between. The CDR3 contains 14 residues. Germline V gene lookup returns CDR1 KGHSH and CDR2 LQKENI. CDR3 in amino acids: CASSPQDRDYGYTF. The CDR3, as DNA: TGTGCCAGCTCACCCCAGGACCGGGACTATGGCTACACCTTC.

This rearrangement joins TRBV7-2 to TRBJ1-2; D is ambiguous. V lost 2 bases and J lost 2, with 3 bases in between. The CDR3 totals 12 residues. Per germline, CDR1 SGHTA and CDR2 FQGNSA. CDR3 protein: CASSLPNYGYTF. The CDR3, as DNA: TGTGCCAGCAGCTTACCAAACTATGGCTACACCTTC.

The chain combines TRBV5-5 with TRBJ1-6; D unclear. Germline CDR1 SGHKS, CDR2 YYEKEE (reference sequence). Deletions cut 0 bases from V and 4 bases from J, with 8 bases between. The CDR3 has 15 amino acids. The CDR3 DNA reads as TGTGCCAGCAGCTTGGGAGAGGCATATAATTCACCCCTCCACTTT. Translation gives CASSLGEAYNSPLHF.

There are a few counts of this clone. One end of the junction fails to match germline, which may point to a read error. This CDR3 is CASRDLTLSGNTIYF. In DNA form, the CDR3 reads TGTGCCAGCCGTGACCTCACCCTCTCTGGAAACACCATATATTTT. V gene TRBV6-1 combines with J gene TRBJ1-3; D not certain. This CDR3 is built from 15 residues. The V gene's germline CDR1 is MNHNS and CDR2 SASEGT.

The chain carries TRBV19 and TRBJ2-7; weak D call: TRBD2 (6 bases). Germline assignment: CDR1 LNHDA and CDR2 SQIVND (reference sequence). V lost 1 base, J lost 2 bases, and 15 bases lay in between. The CDR3 contains 16 residues. For the CDR3, the DNA is TGTGCCAGTAGTATAGCGGGGACTCCAAGAGCCTACGAGCAGTACTTC. This translates into CASSIAGTPRAYEQYF.

This clone was detected only once. CDR3: CARSGNPTGVKNIQYF. The CDR3 DNA is TGTGCCAGAAGCGGAAACCCTACAGGGGTCAAAAACATTCAGTACTTC. The chain links TRBV5-3 to TRBJ2-4, with 7 bases lining up with TRBD1. TRBV5-3 counts as an open reading frame of uncertain function. The CDR3 runs to 16 residues. The ends lost 4 bases at V and 3 bases at J; junction bases unmatched: 10.

The chain carries TRBV18 and TRBJ2-3, with D perhaps matching TRBD2 (6 bases). Trimming stripped 6 bases from V and 0 bases from J, with 10 bases between. Germline lookup yields CDR1 KGHSH and CDR2 LQKENI. This CDR3 comprises 14 residues. CDR3 sequence (DNA): TGTGCCAGCTCGGGACTTCCTAGCACAGATACGCAGTATTTT. Protein: CASSGLPSTDTQYF.

The chain recombines TRBV5-4 with TRBJ1-4; 9 bases align to TRBD1. V was clipped by 4 bases and J by 4 bases; unmatched bases: 5. Per germline, CDR1 SGHNT and CDR2 YYREEE (reference sequence). The CDR3 is 15 amino acids. CDR3 bases: TGTGCCAGCAGCCTCCCGGGACAGGGTAATGAAAAACTGTTTTTT. Its translation: CASSLPGQGNEKLFF.

The rearrangement uses TRBV4-2 and TRBJ2-3, with D perhaps being TRBD1 or TRBD2 (7 bases each). The CDR3 has 14 amino acids. The germline gives CDR1 LGHNA, CDR2 YNFKEQ. V dropped 4 bases and J dropped 1 base, with 9 bases sitting between them. CDR3 sequence (DNA): TGTGCCAGCAGCCCAGGGGGGGGCACAGATACGCAGTATTTT. Translation gives CASSPGGGTDTQYF.

The chain joins TRBV6-5 to TRBJ1-5; 7 nucleotides match TRBD1. The V segment lost 7 bases and the J segment 11 bases; nucleotides outside the gene matches: 17. The CDR3 has 15 amino acids. Germline V gene sequence: CDR1 MNHEY, CDR2 SVGAGI. CDR3 amino acids: CASTPGQDASKAQHF. DNA of the CDR3: TGTGCCAGCACCCCAGGACAGGACGCCTCAAAGGCCCAGCATTTT.